This T cell receptor (beta chain) stems from a study of beta chain features in type 1 diabetes. Study outcomes and limitations: Whether HLA type influences TCRB rearrangement remained unresolved here. More deletions and fewer insertions at VDJ junctions were found in patients with type 1 diabetes. Type 1 diabetes patients had moderately but significantly shorter TCRB CDR3s in all four CD4+ subsets.

The investigators reverse transcribed all of the isolated RNA, so they sequenced expressed TCRB transcripts. Clones were read by immunoSEQ multiplex PCR, and TCRdb kept only the in-frame ones, dropping some. The sample holds 150,000 to 200,000 clones, almost 8% seen once. In regard to this clone: Its antigen is unknown.

The CDR3 length is 14 residues. V was clipped by 2 bases and J by 2 bases; unmatched bases: 0. The germline CDR1 and CDR2 sequences are MDHEN and SYDVKM. The TCR originated in a man younger than 30 with type 1 diabetes. The chain has TRBV28 and TRBJ1-3; TRBD1 agrees at 7 bases. Sequencing input: central memory CD4+ T cells from blood. The CDR3 DNA is TGTGCCAGCAGTTTAGACAGGGCTGGAAACACCATATATTTT. The encoded protein is CASSLDRAGNTIYF.